The T cell receptor (beta chain) described here comes from a study of blood T cell repertoires in COVID-19. Trimming cost V 4 bases and J 1 base, with 4 bases left between them. CDR3 length equals 12 residues. TCRdb's table, derived via immunoSEQ multiplex PCR, lists solely in-frame clones and lacks some. Seen here are approximately 100,000 clones, about 84% observed once, and the top ten hold around 15%. The chain uses TRBV12-3 or TRBV12-4 and TRBJ1-1; the D is unclear. Sequenced sample: peripheral blood. The origin of this receptor is a woman in her sixties or seventies with acute or convalescent COVID-19. Here the CDR3 reads CASSSQNTEAFF. The CDR3 nucleotides read TGTGCCAGCAGTTCCCAGAACACTGAAGCTTTCTTT.